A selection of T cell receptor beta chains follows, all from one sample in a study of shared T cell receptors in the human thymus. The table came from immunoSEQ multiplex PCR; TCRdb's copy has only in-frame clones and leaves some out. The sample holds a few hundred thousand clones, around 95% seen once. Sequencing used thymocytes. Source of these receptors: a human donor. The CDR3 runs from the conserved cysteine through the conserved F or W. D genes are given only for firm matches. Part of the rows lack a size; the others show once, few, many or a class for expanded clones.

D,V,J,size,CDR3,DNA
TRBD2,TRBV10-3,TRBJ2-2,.,CAITRTSGKIGELFF,TGTGCCATCACCCGGACTAGCGGGAAAATCGGGGAGCTGTTTTTT
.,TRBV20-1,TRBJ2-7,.,CSASPPHEQYF,TGCAGTGCTAGCCCTCCGCACGAGCAGTACTTC
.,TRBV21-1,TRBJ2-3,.,CASSKPSGSTDTQYF,TGTGCCAGCAGCAAACCTAGCGGGAGCACAGATACGCAGTATTTT
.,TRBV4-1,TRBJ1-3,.,CASSQPSIRQASSGNTIYF,TGCGCCAGCAGCCAACCCAGTATCCGACAGGCTTCCTCTGGAAACACCATATATTTT
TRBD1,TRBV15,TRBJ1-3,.,CATSGPRGSLGNTIYF,TGTGCCACCAGCGGTCCCAGGGGGTCACTTGGAAACACCATATATTTT
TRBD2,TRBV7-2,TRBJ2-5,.,CASSFPGLAGGRETQYF,TGTGCCAGCAGCTTCCCGGGACTAGCGGGAGGGCGGGAGACCCAGTACTTC
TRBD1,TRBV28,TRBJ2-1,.,CANQRLGTEYNEQFF,TGTGCCAACCAGCGATTGGGGACAGAATACAATGAGCAGTTCTTC
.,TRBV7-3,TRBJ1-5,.,CAPSKLGLEPQHF,TGTGCCCCCTCTAAGCTCGGCTTAGAGCCCCAGCATTTT
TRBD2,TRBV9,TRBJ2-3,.,CASSVVREGGTDTQYF,TGTGCCAGCAGCGTAGTAAGGGAGGGCGGCACAGATACGCAGTATTTT
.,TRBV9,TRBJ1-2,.,CASSSGMDNYGYTF,TGTGCCAGCAGCTCAGGCATGGATAACTATGGCTACACCTTC
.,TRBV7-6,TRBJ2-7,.,CASSLGPGEQYF,TGTGCCAGCAGCTTGGGGCCCGGCGAGCAGTACTTC
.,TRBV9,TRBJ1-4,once,CASSLDRSNEKLFF,TGTGCCAGCAGCTTGGACAGATCTAATGAAAAACTGTTTTTT
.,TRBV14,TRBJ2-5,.,CASSPPSRGAVGLQETQYF,TGTGCCAGCAGCCCTCCTTCAAGGGGAGCGGTTGGGCTCCAAGAGACCCAGTACTTC
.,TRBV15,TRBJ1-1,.,CATSRDSGRMNTEAFF,TGTGCCACCAGCAGAGATTCCGGCAGAATGAACACTGAAGCTTTCTTT
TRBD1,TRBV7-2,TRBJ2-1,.,CASSWPTGPPYNEQFF,TGTGCCAGCAGCTGGCCGACAGGGCCTCCCTACAATGAGCAGTTCTTC
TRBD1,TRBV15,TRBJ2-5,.,CATSGTGNQYF,TGTGCCACCAGCGGGACAGGGAACCAGTACTTC
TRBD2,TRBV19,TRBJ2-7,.,CARMGLAVLSSTYEQYF,TGTGCCAGGATGGGACTAGCGGTCTTGAGTAGCACCTACGAGCAGTACTTC